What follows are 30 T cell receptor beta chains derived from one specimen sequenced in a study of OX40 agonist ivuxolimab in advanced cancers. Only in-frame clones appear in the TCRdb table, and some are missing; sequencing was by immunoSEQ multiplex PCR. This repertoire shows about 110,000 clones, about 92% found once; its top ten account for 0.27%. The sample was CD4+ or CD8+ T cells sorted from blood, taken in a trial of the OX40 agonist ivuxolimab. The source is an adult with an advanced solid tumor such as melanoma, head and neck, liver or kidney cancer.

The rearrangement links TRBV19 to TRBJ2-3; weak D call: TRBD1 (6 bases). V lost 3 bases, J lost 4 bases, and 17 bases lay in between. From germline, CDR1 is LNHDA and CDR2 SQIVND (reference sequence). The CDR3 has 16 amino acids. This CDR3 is CASSIEGVTSPDTQYF. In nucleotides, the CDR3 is TGTGCCAGTAGTATTGAGGGGGTAACCTCCCCAGATACGCAGTATTTT.

The CDR3 region is CASSSPDSVSYEQYF. The CDR3 bases are TGTGCCAGTAGTTCACCGGACAGCGTCTCCTACGAGCAGTACTTC. The rearrangement uses TRBV19 and TRBJ2-7, with D tentatively TRBD1 (6 bases). Germline loops: CDR1 LNHDA, CDR2 SQIVND (reference sequence). Trimming removed 5 bases from V and 0 bases from J, with 14 bases in between. This CDR3 is 15 amino acids long.

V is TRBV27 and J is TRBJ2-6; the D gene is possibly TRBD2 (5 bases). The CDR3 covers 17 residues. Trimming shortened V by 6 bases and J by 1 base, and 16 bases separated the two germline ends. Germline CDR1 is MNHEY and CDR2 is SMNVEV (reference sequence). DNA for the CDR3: TGTGCCAGCAGCCCCGGGAAGGCGCCGTCTGGGGCCAACGTCCTGACTTTC. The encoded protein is CASSPGKAPSGANVLTF.

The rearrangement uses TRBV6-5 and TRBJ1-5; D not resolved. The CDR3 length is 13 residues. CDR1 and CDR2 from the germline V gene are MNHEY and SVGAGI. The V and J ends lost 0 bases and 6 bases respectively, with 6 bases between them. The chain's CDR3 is CASSYSNLQPQHF. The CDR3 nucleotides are TGTGCCAGCAGTTACTCAAATCTTCAGCCCCAGCATTTT.

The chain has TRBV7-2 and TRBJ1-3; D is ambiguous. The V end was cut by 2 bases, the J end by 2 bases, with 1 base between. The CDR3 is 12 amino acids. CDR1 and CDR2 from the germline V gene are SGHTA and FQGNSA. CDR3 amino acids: CASSLTGNTIYF. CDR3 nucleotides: TGTGCCAGCAGCTTAACTGGAAACACCATATATTTT.

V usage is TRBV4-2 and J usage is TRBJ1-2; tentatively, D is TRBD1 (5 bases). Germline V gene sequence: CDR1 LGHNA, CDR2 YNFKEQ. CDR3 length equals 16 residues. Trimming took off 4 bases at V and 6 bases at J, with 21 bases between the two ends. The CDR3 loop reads CASSLNRDGGRDGYTF. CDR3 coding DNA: TGTGCCAGCAGCCTCAACCGGGACGGGGGGAGGGATGGCTACACCTTC.

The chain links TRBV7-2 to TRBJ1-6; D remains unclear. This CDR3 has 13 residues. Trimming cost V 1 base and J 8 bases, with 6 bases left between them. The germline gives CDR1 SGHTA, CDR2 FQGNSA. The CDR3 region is CASSLGADSPLHF. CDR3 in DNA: TGTGCCAGCAGCTTAGGGGCGGATTCACCCCTCCACTTT.

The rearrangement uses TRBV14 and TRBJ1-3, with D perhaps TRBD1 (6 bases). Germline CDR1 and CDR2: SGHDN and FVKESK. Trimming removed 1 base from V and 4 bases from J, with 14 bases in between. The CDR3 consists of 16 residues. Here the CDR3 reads CASSQVRGGAGNTIYF. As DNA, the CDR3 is TGTGCCAGCAGCCAAGTTCGAGGGGGAGCCGGAAACACCATATATTTT. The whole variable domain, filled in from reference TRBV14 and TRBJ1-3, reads EAGVTQFPSHSVIEKGQTVTLRCDPISGHDNLYWYRRVMGKEIKFLLHFVKESKQDESGMPNNRFLAERTGGTYSTLKVQPAELEDSGVYFCASSQVRGGAGNTIYFGEGSWLTVV.

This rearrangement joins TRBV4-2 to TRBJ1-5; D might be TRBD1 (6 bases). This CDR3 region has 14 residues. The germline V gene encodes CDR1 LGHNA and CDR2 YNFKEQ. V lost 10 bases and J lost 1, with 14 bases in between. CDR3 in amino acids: CATSTGRSNQPQHF. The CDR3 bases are TGTGCCACTTCGACAGGACGCAGCAATCAGCCCCAGCATTTT.

CDR3 sequence: CASSFLFMDSEAFF. The DNA for the CDR3 is TGTGCCAGCAGCTTTTTGTTCATGGACAGTGAAGCTTTCTTT. The V gene is TRBV11-2, the J gene TRBJ1-1, with D tentatively TRBD1 (6 bases). The V gene lost 3 bases and the J gene lost 7 bases, with 15 bases spanning the gap. The germline V gene encodes CDR1 SGHAT and CDR2 FQNNGV. The CDR3 spans 14 residues. Filled out from reference TRBV11-2 and TRBJ1-1, the complete variable domain reads EAGVAQSPRYKIIEKRQSVAFWCNPISGHATLYWYQQILGQGPKLLIQFQNNGVVDDSQLPKDRFSAERLKGVDSTLKIQPAKLEDSAVYLCASSFLFMDSEAFFGQGTRLTVV.

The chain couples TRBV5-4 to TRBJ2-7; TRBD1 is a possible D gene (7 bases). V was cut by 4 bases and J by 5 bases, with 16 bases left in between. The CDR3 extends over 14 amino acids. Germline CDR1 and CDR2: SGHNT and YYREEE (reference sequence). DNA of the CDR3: TGTGCCAGCAGCCGATGGGGACAGCGGGACGAGCAGTACTTC. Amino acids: CASSRWGQRDEQYF.

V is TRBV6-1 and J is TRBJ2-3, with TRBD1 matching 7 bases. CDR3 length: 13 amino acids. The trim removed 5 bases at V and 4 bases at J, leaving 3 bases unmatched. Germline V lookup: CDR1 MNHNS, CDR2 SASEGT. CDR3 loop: CASSTQGSDTQYF. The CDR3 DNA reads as TGTGCCAGCAGTACACAGGGGTCAGATACGCAGTATTTT.

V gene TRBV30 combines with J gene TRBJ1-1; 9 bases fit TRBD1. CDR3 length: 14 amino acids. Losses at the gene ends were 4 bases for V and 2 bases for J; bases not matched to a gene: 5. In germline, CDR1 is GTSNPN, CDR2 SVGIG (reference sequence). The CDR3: CAWMLQGANTEAFF. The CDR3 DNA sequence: TGTGCCTGGATGTTACAGGGGGCAAACACTGAAGCTTTCTTT.

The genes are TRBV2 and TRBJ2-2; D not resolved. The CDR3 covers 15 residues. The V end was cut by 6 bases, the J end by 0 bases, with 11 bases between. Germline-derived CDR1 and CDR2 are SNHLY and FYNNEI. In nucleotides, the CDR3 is TGTGCCAGCAGAGCCTCGGAAACGAACACCGGGGAGCTGTTTTTT. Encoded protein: CASRASETNTGELFF.

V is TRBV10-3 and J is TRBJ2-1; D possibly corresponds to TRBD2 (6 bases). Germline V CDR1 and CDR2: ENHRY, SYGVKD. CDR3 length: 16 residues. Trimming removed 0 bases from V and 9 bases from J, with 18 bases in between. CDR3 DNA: TGTGCCATCAGTGAGTCCGCCTCCCGGAGGGATGGTGAGCAGTTCTTC. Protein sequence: CAISESASRRDGEQFF.

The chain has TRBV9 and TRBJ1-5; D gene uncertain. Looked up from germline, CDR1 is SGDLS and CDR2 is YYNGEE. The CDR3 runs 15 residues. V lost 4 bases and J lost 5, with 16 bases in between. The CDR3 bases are TGTGCCAGCAGCCCTAACCTGCACACTGATCAGCCCCAGCATTTT. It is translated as CASSPNLHTDQPQHF.

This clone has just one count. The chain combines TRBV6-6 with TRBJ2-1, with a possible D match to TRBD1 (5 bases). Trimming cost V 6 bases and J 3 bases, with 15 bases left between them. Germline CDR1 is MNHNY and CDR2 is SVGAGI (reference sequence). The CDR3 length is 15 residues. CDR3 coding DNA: TGTGCCAGCAGCCGACAGAAAATAAGCTACAATGAGCAGTTCTTC. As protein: CASSRQKISYNEQFF.

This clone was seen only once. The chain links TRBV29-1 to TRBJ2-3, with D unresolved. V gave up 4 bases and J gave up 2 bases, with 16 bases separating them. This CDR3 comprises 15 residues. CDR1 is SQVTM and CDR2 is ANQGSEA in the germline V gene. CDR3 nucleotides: TGCAGCGTTGCTCTGTCTCAGGCTGACACAGATACGCAGTATTTT. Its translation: CSVALSQADTDTQYF.

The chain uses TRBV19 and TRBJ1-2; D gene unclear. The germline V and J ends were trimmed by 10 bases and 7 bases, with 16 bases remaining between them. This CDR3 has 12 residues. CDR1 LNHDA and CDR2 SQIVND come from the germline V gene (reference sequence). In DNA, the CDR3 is TGTGCCACCATAAACCCGGGCGGTGGCTACACCTTC. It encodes CATINPGGGYTF. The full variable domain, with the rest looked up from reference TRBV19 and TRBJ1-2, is DGGITQSPKYLFRKEGQNVTLSCEQNLNHDAMYWYRQDPGQGLRLIYYSQIVNDFQKGDIAEGYSVSREKKESFPLTVTSAQKNPTAFYLCATINPGGGYTFGSGTRLTVV.

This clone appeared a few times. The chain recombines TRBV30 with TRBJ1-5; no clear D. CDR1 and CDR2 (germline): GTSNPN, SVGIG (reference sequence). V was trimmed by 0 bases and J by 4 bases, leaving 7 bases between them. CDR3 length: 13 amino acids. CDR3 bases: TGTGCCTGGAGTGTACGGGCGAATCAGCCCCAGCATTTT. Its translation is CAWSVRANQPQHF.

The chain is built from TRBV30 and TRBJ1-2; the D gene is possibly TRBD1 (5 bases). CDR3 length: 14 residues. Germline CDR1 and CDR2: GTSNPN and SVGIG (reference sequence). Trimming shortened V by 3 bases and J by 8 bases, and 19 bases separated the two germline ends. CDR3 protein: CAWSGGLIFGGYTF. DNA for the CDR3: TGTGCCTGGAGCGGGGGACTAATTTTTGGAGGCTACACCTTC.

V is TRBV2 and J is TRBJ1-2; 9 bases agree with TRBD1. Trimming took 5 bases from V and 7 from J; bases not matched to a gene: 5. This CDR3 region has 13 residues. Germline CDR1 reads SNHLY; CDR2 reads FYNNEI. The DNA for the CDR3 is TGTGCCAGCAGTTGGGACAGGGAGGGTGGCTACACCTTC. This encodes CASSWDREGGYTF. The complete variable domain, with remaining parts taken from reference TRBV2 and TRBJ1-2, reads EPEVTQTPSHQVTQMGQEVILRCVPISNHLYFYWYRQILGQKVEFLVSFYNNEISEKSEIFDDQFSVERPDGSNFTLKIRSTKLEDSAMYFCASSWDREGGYTFGSGTRLTVV.

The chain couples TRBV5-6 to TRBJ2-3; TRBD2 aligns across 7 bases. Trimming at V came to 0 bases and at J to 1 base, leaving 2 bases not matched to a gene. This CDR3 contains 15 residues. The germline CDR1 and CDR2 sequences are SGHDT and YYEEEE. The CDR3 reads CASSLGAGGTDTQYF. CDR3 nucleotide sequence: TGTGCCAGCAGCTTGGGGGCGGGGGGCACAGATACGCAGTATTTT.

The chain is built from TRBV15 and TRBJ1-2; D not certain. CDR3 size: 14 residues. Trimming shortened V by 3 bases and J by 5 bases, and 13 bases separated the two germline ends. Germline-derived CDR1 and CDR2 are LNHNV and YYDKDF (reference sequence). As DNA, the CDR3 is TGTGCCACCAGCAGGTTCAGTGTAAATTATGGCTACACCTTC. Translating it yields CATSRFSVNYGYTF.

CDR3 sequence reads: CAWTMGTSGNTIYF. The DNA for the CDR3 is TGTGCCTGGACTATGGGGACTTCTGGAAACACCATATATTTT. The rearrangement links TRBV30 to TRBJ1-3; D possibly corresponds to TRBD1 (5 bases). Germline loops: CDR1 GTSNPN, CDR2 SVGIG (reference sequence). CDR3 size: 14 residues. Trimming pared 4 bases from V and 1 base from J, leaving 11 bases between.

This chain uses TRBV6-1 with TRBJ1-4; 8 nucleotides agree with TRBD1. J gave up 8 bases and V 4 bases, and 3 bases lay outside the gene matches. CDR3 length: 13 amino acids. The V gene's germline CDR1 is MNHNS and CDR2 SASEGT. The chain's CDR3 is CASSGDRHEKLFF. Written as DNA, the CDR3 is TGTGCCAGCAGTGGGGACAGGCACGAAAAACTGTTTTTT.

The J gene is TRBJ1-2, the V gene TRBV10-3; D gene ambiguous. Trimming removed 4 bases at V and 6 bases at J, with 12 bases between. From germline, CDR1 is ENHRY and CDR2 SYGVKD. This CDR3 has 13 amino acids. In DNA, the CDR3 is TGTGCCATCAGTGTTGGCAGCCGAGATGGCTACACCTTC. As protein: CAISVGSRDGYTF.

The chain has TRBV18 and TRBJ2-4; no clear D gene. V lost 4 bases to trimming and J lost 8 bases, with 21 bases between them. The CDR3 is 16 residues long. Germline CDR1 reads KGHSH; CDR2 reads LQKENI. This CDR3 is CASSQTPGGNADIQYF. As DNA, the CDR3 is TGTGCCAGCTCACAAACACCAGGTGGTAATGCGGACATTCAGTACTTC.

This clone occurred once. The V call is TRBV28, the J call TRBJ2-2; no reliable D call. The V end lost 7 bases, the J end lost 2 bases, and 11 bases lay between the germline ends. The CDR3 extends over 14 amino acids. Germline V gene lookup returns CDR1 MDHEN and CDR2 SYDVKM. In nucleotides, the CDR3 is TGTGCCAGCACGGTTAGAAAAAACACCGGGGAGCTGTTTTTT. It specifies CASTVRKNTGELFF.

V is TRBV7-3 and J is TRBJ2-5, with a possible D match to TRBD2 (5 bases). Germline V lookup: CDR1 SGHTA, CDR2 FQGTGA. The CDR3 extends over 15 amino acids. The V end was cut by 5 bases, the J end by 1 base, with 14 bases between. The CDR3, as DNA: TGTGCCAGCAGCGAAGGCCCCAGCGGCCAAGAGACCCAGTACTTC. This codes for CASSEGPSGQETQYF.